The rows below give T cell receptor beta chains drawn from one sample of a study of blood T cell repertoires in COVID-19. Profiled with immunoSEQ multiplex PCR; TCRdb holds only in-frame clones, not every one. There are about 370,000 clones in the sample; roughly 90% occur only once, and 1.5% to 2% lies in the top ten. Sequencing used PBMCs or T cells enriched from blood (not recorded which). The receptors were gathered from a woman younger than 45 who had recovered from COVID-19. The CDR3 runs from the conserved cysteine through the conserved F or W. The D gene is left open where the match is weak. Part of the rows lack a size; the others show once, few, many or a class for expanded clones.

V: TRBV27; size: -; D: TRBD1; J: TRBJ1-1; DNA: TGTGCCAGCAGTTTGTGGCAGGGGGCTGAAGCTTTCTTT; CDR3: CASSLWQGAEAFF
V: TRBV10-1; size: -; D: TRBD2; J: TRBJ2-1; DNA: TGCGCCAGCAGTGAGGGGCGGGAGCACCAGCAGTTCTTC; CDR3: CASSEGREHQQFF
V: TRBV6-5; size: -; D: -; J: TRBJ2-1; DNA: TGTGCCAGCAGTTACCTGGGCAGGGGGACTTACAATGAGCAGTTCTTC; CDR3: CASSYLGRGTYNEQFF
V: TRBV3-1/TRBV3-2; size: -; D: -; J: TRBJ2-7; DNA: TGTGCCAGCAGCCAAGGACACAGCTCCTACGAGCAGTACTTC; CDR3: CASSQGHSSYEQYF
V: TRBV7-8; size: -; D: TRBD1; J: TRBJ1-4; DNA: TGTGCCAGCAGCCCTCGACTCGCGGACAGGGGAGGAGAAAAACTGTTTTTT; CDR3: CASSPRLADRGGEKLFF
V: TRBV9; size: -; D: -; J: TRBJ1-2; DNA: TGTGCCAGCAGCGCCCGGGGGGCGAATAACTATGGCTACACCTTC; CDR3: CASSARGANNYGYTF
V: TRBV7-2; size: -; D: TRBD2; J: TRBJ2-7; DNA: TGTGCCAGCAGCCCGTCTAGCGGGAGGAACGAGCAGTACTTC; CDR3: CASSPSSGRNEQYF
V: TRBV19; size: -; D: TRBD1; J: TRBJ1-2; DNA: TGTGCCAGTAAAGCGGAGCAGGGGGCTGGTTTGGACACCTTC; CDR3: CASKAEQGAGLDTF
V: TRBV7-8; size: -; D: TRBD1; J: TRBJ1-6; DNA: TGTGCCAGCAGCTCCCGGGACAGTAATTCACCCCTCCACTTT; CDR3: CASSSRDSNSPLHF
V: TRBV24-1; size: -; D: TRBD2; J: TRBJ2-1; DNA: TGTGCCACCAGTGATAAAACTAGCGGGCAGTATGAGCAGTTCTTC; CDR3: CATSDKTSGQYEQFF
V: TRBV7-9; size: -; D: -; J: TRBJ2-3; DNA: TGTGCCAGCAGCTTTTCGCGGGGAACAGATACGCAGTATTTT; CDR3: CASSFSRGTDTQYF
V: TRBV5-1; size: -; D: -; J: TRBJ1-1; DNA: TGCGCCAGCAGCTCGAGGGGGAGCGACACTGAAGCTTTCTTT; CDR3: CASSSRGSDTEAFF
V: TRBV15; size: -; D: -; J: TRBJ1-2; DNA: TGTGCCACCAGCAGAGGGTGGGGAGCCTATGGCTACACCTTC; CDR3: CATSRGWGAYGYTF
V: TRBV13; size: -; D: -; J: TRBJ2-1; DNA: TGTGCCAGCAGCTATAGTCCCTTCCCAAGCGGTCCATACAATGAGCAGTTCTTC; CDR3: CASSYSPFPSGPYNEQFF
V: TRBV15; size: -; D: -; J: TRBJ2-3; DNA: TGTGCCACCAGCAGGTTCGGGGAAGGCACAGATACGCAGTATTTT; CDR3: CATSRFGEGTDTQYF
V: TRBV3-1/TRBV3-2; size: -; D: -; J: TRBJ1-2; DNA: TGTGCCAGCAGCCATTCCGGTCCGGGAGGCTACACCTTC; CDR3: CASSHSGPGGYTF
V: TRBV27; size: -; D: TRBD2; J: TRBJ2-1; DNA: TGTGCCAGCAGTTCTACGCCCGTCAGCGGGAGTAACAATGAGCAGTTCTTC; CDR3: CASSSTPVSGSNNEQFF
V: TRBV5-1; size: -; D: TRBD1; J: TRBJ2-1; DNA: TGCGCCAGCAGCTTTGGGACAGGCGAGCAGTTCTTC; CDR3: CASSFGTGEQFF
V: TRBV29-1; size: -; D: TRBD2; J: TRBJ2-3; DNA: TGCAGCGTTGAATCTAGCGGGGGGGCGGGGACAGATACGCAGTATTTT; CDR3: CSVESSGGAGTDTQYF
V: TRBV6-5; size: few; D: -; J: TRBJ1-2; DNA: TGTGCCAGCAGTCAGGAGGCCTTCTATGGCTACACCTTC; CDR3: CASSQEAFYGYTF
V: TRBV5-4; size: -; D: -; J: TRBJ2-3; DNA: TGTGCCAGCAATGGCAGGGGCACAGATACGCAGTATTTT; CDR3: CASNGRGTDTQYF
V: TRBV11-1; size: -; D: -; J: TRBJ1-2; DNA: TGTGCCAGCAGCTTGGGGAGGAGTAACTATGGCTACACCTTC; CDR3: CASSLGRSNYGYTF
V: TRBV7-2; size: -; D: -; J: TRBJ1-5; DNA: TGTGCCAGCAGAGATGTGGCAGGGGACCAGCCCCAGCATTTT; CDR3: CASRDVAGDQPQHF
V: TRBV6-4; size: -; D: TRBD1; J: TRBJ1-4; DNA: TGTGCCAGCAGTGACTCATCCGGCAGGGGGGTCGAAAAACTGTTTTTT; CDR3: CASSDSSGRGVEKLFF
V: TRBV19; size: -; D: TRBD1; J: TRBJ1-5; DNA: TGTGCCAGTAGTAGGGGGGGGACAGGTCAGCCCCAGCATTTT; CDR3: CASSRGGTGQPQHF
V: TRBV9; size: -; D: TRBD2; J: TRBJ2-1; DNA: TGTGCCAGCAGCGCCGGGACTAGCGGGACCAATGAGCAGTTCTTC; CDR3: CASSAGTSGTNEQFF
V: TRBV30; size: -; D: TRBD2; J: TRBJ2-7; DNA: TGTGCCTGGAGTGTGGGGGGGAGCGTCTACGAGCAGTACTTC; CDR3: CAWSVGGSVYEQYF
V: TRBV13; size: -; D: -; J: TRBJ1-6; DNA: TGTGCCAGCAGCTTCACAAGCTCCTATAATTCACCCCTCCACTTT; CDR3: CASSFTSSYNSPLHF
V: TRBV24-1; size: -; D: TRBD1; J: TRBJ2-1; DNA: TGTGCCACCAGTGACTCAGGGGGTTTTCCTTACAATGAGCAGTTCTTC; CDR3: CATSDSGGFPYNEQFF
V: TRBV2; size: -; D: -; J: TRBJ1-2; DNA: TGTGCCAGCAGAGAACAGGGAATAGGTGGCTACACCTTC; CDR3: CASREQGIGGYTF
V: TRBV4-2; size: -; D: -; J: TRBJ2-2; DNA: TGTGCCAGCAGCCAAGCGAGTGGCGGGGCGTACACCGGGGAGCTGTTTTTT; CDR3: CASSQASGGAYTGELFF
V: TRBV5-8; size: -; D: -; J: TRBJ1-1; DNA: TGTGCCAGCAGCTTGGCAGGGGCCAAGAACACTGAAGCTTTCTTT; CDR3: CASSLAGAKNTEAFF
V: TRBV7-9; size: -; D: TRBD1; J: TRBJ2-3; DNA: TGTGCCAGCAGCTTAGTAGGGGGCAGGACAGATACGCAGTATTTT; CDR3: CASSLVGGRTDTQYF
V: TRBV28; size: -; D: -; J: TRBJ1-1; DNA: TGTGCCAGCAGTCAACTCCCTACAGGGTCCACTGAAGCTTTCTTT; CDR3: CASSQLPTGSTEAFF
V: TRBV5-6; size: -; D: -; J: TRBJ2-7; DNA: TGTGCCAGCAGCAGAAGAGCCATGAAACCCGAGCAGTACTTC; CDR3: CASSRRAMKPEQYF
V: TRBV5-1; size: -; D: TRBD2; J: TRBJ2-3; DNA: TGCGCCAGCAGACCCATGACTAGCGGGAGAGTGGCTAGCACAGATACGCAGTATTTT; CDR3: CASRPMTSGRVASTDTQYF
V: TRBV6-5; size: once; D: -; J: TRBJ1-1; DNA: TGTGCCAGCACCCACGAGGCAGGGTTGGCTTTCTTT; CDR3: CASTHEAGLAFF
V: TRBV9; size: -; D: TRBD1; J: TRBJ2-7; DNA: TGTGCCAGCAGCGTAGGACAGGGGATCGGCGAGCAGTACTTC; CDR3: CASSVGQGIGEQYF
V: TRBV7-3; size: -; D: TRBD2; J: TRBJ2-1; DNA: TGTGCCAGCAGCTTAACCGGCGGGAGCTCCTACAATGAGCAGTTCTTC; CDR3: CASSLTGGSSYNEQFF
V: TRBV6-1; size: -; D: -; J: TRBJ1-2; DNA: TGTGCCAGCAGTCAAGGGGGAGGGACGGTAAACTATGGCTACACCTTC; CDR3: CASSQGGGTVNYGYTF
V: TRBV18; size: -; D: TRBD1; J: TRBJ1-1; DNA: TGTGCCAGCTCACCACCGCCGGGACAGTTCGCTGAAGCTTTCTTT; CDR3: CASSPPPGQFAEAFF
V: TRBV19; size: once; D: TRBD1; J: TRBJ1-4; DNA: TGTGCCAGTAGTATCCAACCGGGACAGGCTTATGAAAAACTGTTTTTT; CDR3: CASSIQPGQAYEKLFF